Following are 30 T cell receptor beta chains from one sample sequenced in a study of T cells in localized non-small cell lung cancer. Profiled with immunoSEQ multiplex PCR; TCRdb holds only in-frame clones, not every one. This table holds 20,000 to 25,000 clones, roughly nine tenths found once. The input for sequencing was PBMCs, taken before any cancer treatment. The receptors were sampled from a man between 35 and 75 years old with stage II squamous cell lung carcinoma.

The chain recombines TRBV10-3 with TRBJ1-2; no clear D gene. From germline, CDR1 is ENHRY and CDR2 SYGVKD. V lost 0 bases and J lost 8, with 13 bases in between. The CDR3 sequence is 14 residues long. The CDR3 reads CAISESVAAEGYTF. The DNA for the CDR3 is TGTGCCATCAGTGAGTCGGTCGCAGCGGAGGGCTACACCTTC.

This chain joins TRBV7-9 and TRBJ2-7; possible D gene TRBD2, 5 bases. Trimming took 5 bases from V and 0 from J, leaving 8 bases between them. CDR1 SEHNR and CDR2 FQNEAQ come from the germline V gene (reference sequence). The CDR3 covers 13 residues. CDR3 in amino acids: CASSTRYSYEQYF. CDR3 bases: TGTGCCAGCAGCACTAGATACTCCTACGAGCAGTACTTC.

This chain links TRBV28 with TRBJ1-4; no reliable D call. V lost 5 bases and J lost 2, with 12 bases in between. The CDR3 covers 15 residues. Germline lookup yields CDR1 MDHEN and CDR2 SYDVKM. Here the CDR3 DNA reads TGTGCCAGCAGTCCCACTAAGGGCACTAATGAAAAACTGTTTTTT. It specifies CASSPTKGTNEKLFF.

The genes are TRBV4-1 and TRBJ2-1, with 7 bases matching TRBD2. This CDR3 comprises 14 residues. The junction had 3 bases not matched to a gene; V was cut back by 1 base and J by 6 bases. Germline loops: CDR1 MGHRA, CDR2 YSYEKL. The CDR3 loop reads CASSQGGTTNEQFF. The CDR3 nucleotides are TGCGCCAGCAGCCAAGGTGGGACTACCAATGAGCAGTTCTTC.

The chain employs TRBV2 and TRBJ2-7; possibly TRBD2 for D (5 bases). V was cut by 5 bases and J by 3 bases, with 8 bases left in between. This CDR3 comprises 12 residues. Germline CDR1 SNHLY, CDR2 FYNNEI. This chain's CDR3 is CASSPAGYEQYF. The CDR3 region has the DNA TGTGCCAGCAGTCCCGCGGGCTACGAGCAGTACTTC. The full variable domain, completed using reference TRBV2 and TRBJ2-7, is EPEVTQTPSHQVTQMGQEVILRCVPISNHLYFYWYRQILGQKVEFLVSFYNNEISEKSEIFDDQFSVERPDGSNFTLKIRSTKLEDSAMYFCASSPAGYEQYFGPGTRLTVT.

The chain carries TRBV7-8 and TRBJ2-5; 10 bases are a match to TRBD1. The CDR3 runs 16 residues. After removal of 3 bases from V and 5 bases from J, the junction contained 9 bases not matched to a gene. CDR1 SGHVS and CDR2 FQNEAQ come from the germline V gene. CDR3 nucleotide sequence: TGTGCCAGCAGCTTTTCAGGGACAGGGGTCGGGGAGACCCAGTACTTC. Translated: CASSFSGTGVGETQYF.

CDR3 loop: CASSPPSSFVSGNTIYF. CDR3 coding DNA: TGTGCCAGCTCACCACCGTCCAGTTTTGTCTCTGGAAACACCATATATTTT. The chain combines TRBV18 with TRBJ1-3, with no clear D. In germline, CDR1 is KGHSH, CDR2 LQKENI. V shed 0 bases and J shed 0 bases, with 12 bases lying between them. The CDR3 is made up of 17 amino acids.

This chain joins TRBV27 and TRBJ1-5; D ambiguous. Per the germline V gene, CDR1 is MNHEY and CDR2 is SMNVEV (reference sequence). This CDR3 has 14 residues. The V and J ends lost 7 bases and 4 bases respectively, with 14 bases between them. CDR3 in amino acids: CASNLTPGNQPQHF. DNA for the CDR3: TGTGCCAGCAACCTTACCCCGGGGAATCAGCCCCAGCATTTT.

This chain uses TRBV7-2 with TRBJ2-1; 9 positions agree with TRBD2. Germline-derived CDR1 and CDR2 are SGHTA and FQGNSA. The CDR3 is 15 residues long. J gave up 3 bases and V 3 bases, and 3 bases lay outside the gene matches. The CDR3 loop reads CASSFASGVYNEQFF. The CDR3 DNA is TGTGCCAGCAGCTTCGCTAGCGGGGTCTACAATGAGCAGTTCTTC.

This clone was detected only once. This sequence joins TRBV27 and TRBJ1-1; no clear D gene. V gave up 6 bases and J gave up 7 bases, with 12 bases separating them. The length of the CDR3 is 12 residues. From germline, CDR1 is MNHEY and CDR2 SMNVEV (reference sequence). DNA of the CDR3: TGTGCCAGCAGCCCCACCGGGGTTGAAGCTTTCTTT. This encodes CASSPTGVEAFF.

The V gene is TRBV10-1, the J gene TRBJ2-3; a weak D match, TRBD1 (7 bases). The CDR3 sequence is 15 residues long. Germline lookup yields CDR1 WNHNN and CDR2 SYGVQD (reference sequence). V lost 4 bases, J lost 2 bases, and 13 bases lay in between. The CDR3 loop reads CASSGGDSFTDTQYF. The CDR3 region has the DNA TGCGCCAGCAGTGGGGGGGACAGCTTCACAGATACGCAGTATTTT.

For the CDR3, the DNA is TGTGCCAGCAGCCAAAGGGAGGCTCCGTCCTACGAGCAGTACTTC. The encoded protein is CASSQREAPSYEQYF. The V and J genes are TRBV14 and TRBJ2-7; weak D call: TRBD2 (6 bases). Germline CDR1 and CDR2: SGHDN and FVKESK. Trimming stripped 2 bases from V and 1 base from J, with 12 bases between. The CDR3 spans 15 residues.

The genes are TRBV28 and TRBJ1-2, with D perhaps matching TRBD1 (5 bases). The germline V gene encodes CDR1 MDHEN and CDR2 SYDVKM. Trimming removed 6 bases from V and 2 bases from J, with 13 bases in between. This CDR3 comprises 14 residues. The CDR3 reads CASRAGGSNYGYTF. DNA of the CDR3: TGTGCCAGCAGGGCGGGGGGGTCGAACTATGGCTACACCTTC.

CDR3 region: CASSKPDNYEQYF. The CDR3 DNA is TGTGCCAGCAGTAAACCGGACAACTACGAGCAGTACTTC. The chain has TRBV2 and TRBJ2-7; possibly TRBD1 for D (5 bases). Per germline, CDR1 SNHLY and CDR2 FYNNEI. The CDR3 has 13 amino acids. V was cut by 5 bases and J by 3 bases, with 11 bases left in between.

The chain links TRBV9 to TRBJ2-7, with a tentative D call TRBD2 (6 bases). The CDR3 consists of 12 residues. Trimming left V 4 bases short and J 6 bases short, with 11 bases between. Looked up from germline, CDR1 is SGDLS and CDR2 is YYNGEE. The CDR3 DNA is TGTGCCAGCAGCCAATCCGGGAGCGAGCAGTACTTC. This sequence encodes CASSQSGSEQYF.

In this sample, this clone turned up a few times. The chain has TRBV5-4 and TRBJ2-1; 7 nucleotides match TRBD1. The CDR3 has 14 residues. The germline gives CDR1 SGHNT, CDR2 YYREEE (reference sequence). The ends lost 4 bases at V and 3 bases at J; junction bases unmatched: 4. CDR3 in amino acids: CASSAGDSYNEQFF. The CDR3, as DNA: TGTGCCAGCAGCGCAGGGGACAGCTACAATGAGCAGTTCTTC.

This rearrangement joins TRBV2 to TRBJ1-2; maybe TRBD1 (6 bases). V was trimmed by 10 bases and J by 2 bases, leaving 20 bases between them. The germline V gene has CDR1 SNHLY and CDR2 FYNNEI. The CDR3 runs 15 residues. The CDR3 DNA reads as TGTGCCACCCTGGACAGAAGAAAAGCGAACTATGGCTACACCTTC. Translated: CATLDRRKANYGYTF.

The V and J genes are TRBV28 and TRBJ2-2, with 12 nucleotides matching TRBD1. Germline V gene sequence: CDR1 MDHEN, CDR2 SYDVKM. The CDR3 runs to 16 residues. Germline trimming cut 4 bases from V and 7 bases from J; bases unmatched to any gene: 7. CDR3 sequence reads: CASSYGTGGPFGELFF. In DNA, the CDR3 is TGTGCCAGCAGTTACGGGACAGGGGGCCCCTTCGGGGAGCTGTTTTTT.

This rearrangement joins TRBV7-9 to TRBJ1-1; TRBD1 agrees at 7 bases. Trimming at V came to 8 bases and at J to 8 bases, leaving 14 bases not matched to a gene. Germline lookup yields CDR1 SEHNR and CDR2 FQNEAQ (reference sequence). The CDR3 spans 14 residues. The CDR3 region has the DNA TGTGCCAGCTCGAGGGGGCCTCGAGATATCGAAGCTTTCTTT. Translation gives CASSRGPRDIEAFF.

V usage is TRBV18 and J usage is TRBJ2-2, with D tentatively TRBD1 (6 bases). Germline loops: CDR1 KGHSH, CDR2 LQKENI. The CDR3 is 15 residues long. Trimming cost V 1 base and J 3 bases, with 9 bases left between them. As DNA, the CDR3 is TGTGCCAGCTCACCACAGGGGGTCGACACCGGGGAGCTGTTTTTT. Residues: CASSPQGVDTGELFF.

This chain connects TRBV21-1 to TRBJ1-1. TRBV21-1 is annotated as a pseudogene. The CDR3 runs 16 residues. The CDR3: CASSKLRGPTNAEAFF. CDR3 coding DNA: TGTGCCAGCAGCAAATTAAGGGGACCCACAAATGCTGAAGCTTTCTTT.

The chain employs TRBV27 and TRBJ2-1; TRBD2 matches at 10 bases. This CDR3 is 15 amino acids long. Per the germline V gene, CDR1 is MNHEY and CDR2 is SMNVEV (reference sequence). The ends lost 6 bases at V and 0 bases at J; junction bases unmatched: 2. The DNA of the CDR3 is TGTGCCAGCAGCTGGACTAGCGGCTCCTACAATGAGCAGTTCTTC. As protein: CASSWTSGSYNEQFF.

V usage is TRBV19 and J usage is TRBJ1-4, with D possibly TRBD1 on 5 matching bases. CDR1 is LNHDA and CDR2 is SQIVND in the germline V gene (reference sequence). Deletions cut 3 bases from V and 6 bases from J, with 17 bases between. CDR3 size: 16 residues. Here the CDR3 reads CASSMRGPSEDEKLFF. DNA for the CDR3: TGTGCCAGTAGTATGAGGGGACCCAGTGAGGATGAAAAACTGTTTTTT.

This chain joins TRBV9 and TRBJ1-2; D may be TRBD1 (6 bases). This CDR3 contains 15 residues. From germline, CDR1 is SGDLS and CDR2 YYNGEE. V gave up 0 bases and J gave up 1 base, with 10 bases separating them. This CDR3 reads CASSVAGEFNYGYTF. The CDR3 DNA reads TGTGCCAGCAGCGTAGCAGGGGAATTTAACTATGGCTACACCTTC.

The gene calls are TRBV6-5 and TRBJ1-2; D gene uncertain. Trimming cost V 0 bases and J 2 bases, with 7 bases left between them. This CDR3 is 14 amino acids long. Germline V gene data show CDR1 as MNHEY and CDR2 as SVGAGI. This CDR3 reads CASSYSPKNYGYTF. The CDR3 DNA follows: TGTGCCAGCAGTTACTCACCAAAGAACTATGGCTACACCTTC.

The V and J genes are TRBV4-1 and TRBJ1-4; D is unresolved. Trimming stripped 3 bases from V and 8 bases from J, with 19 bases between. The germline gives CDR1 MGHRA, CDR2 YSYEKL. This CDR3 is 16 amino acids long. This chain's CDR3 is CASSHPSRSKEEKLFF. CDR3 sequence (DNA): TGCGCCAGCAGCCACCCGTCCAGGAGCAAGGAGGAAAAACTGTTTTTT.

For the CDR3, the DNA is TGTGCCAGCAGCTTGGTGGGCGGGAGCTCCTACAATGAGCAGTTCTTC. It yields the protein CASSLVGGSSYNEQFF. The chain links TRBV7-3 to TRBJ2-1, with 7 bases fitting TRBD2. The CDR3 length is 16 residues. Trimming cost V 3 bases and J 0 bases; bases outside gene matches: 5. In germline, CDR1 is SGHTA, CDR2 FQGTGA.

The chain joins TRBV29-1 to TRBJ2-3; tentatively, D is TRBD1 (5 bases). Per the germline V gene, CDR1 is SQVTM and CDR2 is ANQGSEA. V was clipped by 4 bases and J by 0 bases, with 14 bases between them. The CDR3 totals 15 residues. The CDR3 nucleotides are TGCAGCGTTGCCAAGGGTAAGGGGAGCACAGATACGCAGTATTTT. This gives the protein CSVAKGKGSTDTQYF.

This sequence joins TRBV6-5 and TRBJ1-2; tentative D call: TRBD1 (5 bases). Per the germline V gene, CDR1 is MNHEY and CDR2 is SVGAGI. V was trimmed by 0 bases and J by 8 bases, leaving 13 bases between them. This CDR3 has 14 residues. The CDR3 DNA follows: TGTGCCAGCAGTTACTCGATGGGGCCCATGGGCTACACCTTC. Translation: CASSYSMGPMGYTF.

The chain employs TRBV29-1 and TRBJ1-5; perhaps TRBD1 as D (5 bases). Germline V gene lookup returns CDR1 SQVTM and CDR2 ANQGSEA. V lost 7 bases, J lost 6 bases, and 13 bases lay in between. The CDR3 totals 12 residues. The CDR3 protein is CSAQGTGQPQHF. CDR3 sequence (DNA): TGCAGCGCTCAGGGTACGGGTCAGCCCCAGCATTTT.